The 23 T cell receptor beta chains below were found in one sample sequenced in a study of CD8 T cells in Susac syndrome. When the RNA was reverse transcribed, random hexamers were used with an input of about 0.5 to 1 ug. TCRdb re-analysed the immunoSEQ multiplex PCR reads in MiXCR, keeping a single row per CDR3 protein. The sample consists of around 150,000 distinct CDR3 sequences, about 95% of them appearing once. The sequenced material came from CD8+ T cells from PBMCs. These receptors were obtained from a human donor with Susac syndrome.

The count of this clonotype is one. The V call is TRBV29-1, the J call TRBJ1-1, with 8 bases matching TRBD1. The junction had 3 bases not matched to a gene; V was cut back by 5 bases and J by 1 base. The V gene's germline CDR1 is SQVTM and CDR2 ANQGSEA. This CDR3 has 13 amino acids. The CDR3 reads CSVTGTGNTEAFF. CDR3 bases: TGCAGCGTTACCGGGACAGGGAACACTGAAGCTTTCTTT.

CDR3 residues: CAGHEGRNNEKLFF. CDR3 DNA: TGTGCCGGTCACGAGGGACGGAATAATGAAAAACTGTTTTTT. The chain combines TRBV2 with TRBJ1-4; perhaps TRBD1 as D (5 bases). V was shortened by 11 bases and J by 4 bases, with 17 bases between the two germline ends. The CDR3 has 14 amino acids. Germline V gene data show CDR1 as SNHLY and CDR2 as FYNNEI.

DNA for the CDR3: TGCAGCGTTGTATATTGGTCGGCAGGGGGTGAGGGCTACACCTTC. Encoded protein: CSVVYWSAGGEGYTF. This chain links TRBV29-1 with TRBJ1-2; 7 bases map to TRBD1. The J segment lost 8 bases and the V segment lost 4 bases, leaving 16 bases of the junction unmatched. The CDR3 totals 15 residues. Germline V gene sequence: CDR1 SQVTM, CDR2 ANQGSEA.

This chain uses TRBV12-3 or TRBV12-4 with TRBJ1-5, with 8 bases fitting TRBD1. There are 13 residues in the CDR3. The V gene end was trimmed by 5 bases and the J gene end by 6 bases; junction bases not matched to a gene: 3. CDR3 in amino acids: CASSDGTGQPQHF. CDR3 nucleotide sequence: TGTGCCAGCAGTGATGGGACAGGTCAGCCCCAGCATTTT.

This chain joins TRBV9 and TRBJ1-2; no reliable D call. Trimming pared 0 bases from V and 7 bases from J, leaving 16 bases between. Per the germline V gene, CDR1 is SGDLS and CDR2 is YYNGEE. The CDR3 has 15 residues. The CDR3 loop reads CASSVGPDPLGGYTF. The CDR3 region has the DNA TGTGCCAGCAGCGTAGGGCCGGACCCGCTCGGTGGCTACACCTTC.

This chain uses TRBV7-3 with TRBJ2-7; 11 positions match TRBD2. There are 14 residues in the CDR3. The V segment lost 5 bases and the J segment 6 bases; nucleotides outside the gene matches: 6. Germline CDR1 and CDR2: SGHTA and FQGTGA. The CDR3 sequence is CASSGTSGSPEQYF. The CDR3 DNA is TGTGCCAGCAGCGGTACTAGCGGGAGTCCCGAGCAGTACTTC.

The chain recombines TRBV7-6 with TRBJ2-7, with D hard to call. V gave up 1 base and J gave up 4 bases, with 8 bases separating them. The CDR3 extends over 13 amino acids. From germline, CDR1 is SGHVS and CDR2 FNYEAQ. CDR3 residues: CASSLEDGYEQYF. CDR3 sequence (DNA): TGTGCCAGCAGCTTAGAGGACGGTTACGAGCAGTACTTC.

The chain joins TRBV2 to TRBJ1-5; TRBD1 might be the D (5 bases). The CDR3 sequence is 14 residues long. Per the germline V gene, CDR1 is SNHLY and CDR2 is FYNNEI. The V end was cut by 7 bases, the J end by 7 bases, with 17 bases between. CDR3 nucleotides: TGTGCCAGCACCGCGGGGGGAGGAATGCAGCCCCAGCATTTT. Translated, it gives CASTAGGGMQPQHF.

This chain uses TRBV7-6 with TRBJ1-5; D is perhaps TRBD1 (5 bases). The CDR3 totals 15 residues. Trimming left V 5 bases short and J 1 base short, with 12 bases between. CDR1 is SGHVS, CDR2 FNYEAQ, per germline. CDR3 in DNA: TGTGCCAGCAGCCGCCTGGGGGGGAGCAATCAGCCCCAGCATTTT. This translates into CASSRLGGSNQPQHF.

The chain is built from TRBV29-1 and TRBJ2-7; the match to TRBD1 covers 7 bases. Germline trimming cut 6 bases from V and 3 bases from J; bases unmatched to any gene: 14. Germline V gene sequence: CDR1 SQVTM, CDR2 ANQGSEA. CDR3 length: 15 residues. The CDR3 sequence is CSVEFPGQTSYEQYF. CDR3 coding DNA: TGCAGCGTGGAATTTCCGGGACAGACGAGCTACGAGCAGTACTTC.

This chain links TRBV14 with TRBJ2-2; D is undetermined. Germline V gives CDR1 SGHDN, CDR2 FVKESK. Between the trimmed V and J ends, which lost 4 bases and 8 bases, there was a span of 8 bases. The CDR3 has 12 amino acids. CDR3 in amino acids: CASSLTLGELFF. The DNA for the CDR3 is TGTGCCAGCAGCCTTACGCTGGGGGAGCTGTTTTTT. Filled out from reference TRBV14 and TRBJ2-2, the complete variable domain reads EAGVTQFPSHSVIEKGQTVTLRCDPISGHDNLYWYRRVMGKEIKFLLHFVKESKQDESGMPNNRFLAERTGGTYSTLKVQPAELEDSGVYFCASSLTLGELFFGEGSRLTVL.

The rearrangement uses TRBV5-1 and TRBJ2-1; 10 nucleotides align to TRBD2. This CDR3 comprises 15 residues. Germline V lookup: CDR1 SGHRS, CDR2 YFSETQ. J gave up 5 bases and V 0 bases, and 2 bases lay outside the gene matches. CDR3 nucleotides: TGCGCCAGCAGCTTGGTAGGACTAGCGGACAATGAGCAGTTCTTC. This sequence encodes CASSLVGLADNEQFF. The variable domain in full, completed from reference TRBV5-1 and TRBJ2-1, reads KAGVTQTPRYLIKTRGQQVTLSCSPISGHRSVSWYQQTPGQGLQFLFEYFSETQRNKGNFPGRFSGRQFSNSRSEMNVSTLELGDSALYLCASSLVGLADNEQFFGPGTRLTVL.

The chain couples TRBV27 to TRBJ2-3, with 7 positions matching TRBD2. The CDR3 totals 17 residues. V trimming: 1 base; J trimming: 6 bases; junction bases outside the gene matches: 13. Germline values: CDR1 MNHEY, CDR2 SMNVEV (reference sequence). CDR3 sequence (DNA): TGTGCCAGCAGTTTATTTTCTCGGGCGGGAGACTGGGATACGCAGTATTTT. This codes for CASSLFSRAGDWDTQYF.

V is TRBV20-1 and J is TRBJ2-2; D not resolved. The germline V and J ends were trimmed by 0 bases and 5 bases, with 13 bases remaining between them. Germline CDR1 reads DFQATT; CDR2 reads SNEGSKA (reference sequence). The CDR3 contains 15 residues. The CDR3 reads CSARDWGLGTGELFF. The DNA for the CDR3 is TGCAGTGCTAGAGATTGGGGTTTGGGGACCGGGGAGCTGTTTTTT.

In DNA, the CDR3 is TGTGCCAGCAGTTTGGGGCCGCCCCGGGGCGGGGAGCTGTTTTTT. Translated, it gives CASSLGPPRGGELFF. The J gene is TRBJ2-2, the V gene TRBV12-3 or TRBV12-4; the D call may be TRBD1 or TRBD2 (5 bases each). The CDR3 spans 15 residues. V lost 3 bases and J lost 7, with 15 bases in between.

The DNA of the CDR3 is TGCAGCGTTGAACGGGGAAATGAAAAACTGTTTTTT. This sequence encodes CSVERGNEKLFF. The V call is TRBV29-1, the J call TRBJ1-4; no reliable D call. Deletions cut 2 bases from V and 5 bases from J, with 6 bases between. CDR3 length equals 12 residues. Germline values: CDR1 SQVTM, CDR2 ANQGSEA.

V is TRBV27 and J is TRBJ1-5; D remains unclear. Germline V gives CDR1 MNHEY, CDR2 SMNVEV (reference sequence). The CDR3 length is 15 residues. V was clipped by 0 bases and J by 3 bases, with 9 bases between them. CDR3 in DNA: TGTGCCAGCAGTTTATCGATCAGGAACAATCAGCCCCAGCATTTT. Translating it yields CASSLSIRNNQPQHF.

The chain combines TRBV3-1 with TRBJ2-7; D may be TRBD2 (6 bases). Between the trimmed V and J ends, which lost 4 bases and 0 bases, there was a span of 13 bases. The germline CDR1 and CDR2 sequences are LGHDT and YNNKEL (reference sequence). This CDR3 is 15 amino acids long. Here the CDR3 DNA reads TGTGCCAGCAGCCCATCAGTGGGGGGCTCCTACGAGCAGTACTTC. Encoded protein: CASSPSVGGSYEQYF.

The chain is built from TRBV7-9 and TRBJ2-5; TRBD2 aligns across 9 bases. CDR3 length equals 17 residues. Trimming cost V 5 bases and J 5 bases; bases outside gene matches: 15. In germline, CDR1 is SEHNR, CDR2 FQNEAQ (reference sequence). In DNA form, the CDR3 reads TGTGCCAGCAGCCCTAGCTGGTCGGCTAGCGGGATGGAGACCCAGTACTTC. This codes for CASSPSWSASGMETQYF.

The chain couples TRBV29-1 to TRBJ2-7; possible D gene TRBD1, 5 bases. Trimming took 4 bases from V and 3 from J, leaving 19 bases between them. The CDR3 extends over 15 amino acids. Germline assignment: CDR1 SQVTM and CDR2 ANQGSEA. CDR3 sequence reads: CSVGTIGQTVYEQYF. CDR3 bases: TGCAGCGTTGGTACCATTGGACAAACCGTCTACGAGCAGTACTTC.

The genes are TRBV6-1 and TRBJ1-5, with D possibly being TRBD1 (6 bases). Trimming cost V 7 bases and J 4 bases, with 14 bases left between them. CDR1 and CDR2 from the germline V gene are MNHNS and SASEGT. CDR3 length: 14 amino acids. CDR3 residues: CASKTTGTNQPQHF. As DNA, the CDR3 is TGTGCCAGCAAGACTACAGGGACGAATCAGCCCCAGCATTTT.

This clonotype was recorded only once. The CDR3 region has the DNA TGTGCCAGCAGTTTAAATGGTGAGCAGTTCTTC. Its translation is CASSLNGEQFF. This chain joins TRBV12-3 or TRBV12-4 and TRBJ2-1; no definite D call. The CDR3 contains 11 residues. V was clipped by 2 bases and J by 9 bases, with 5 bases between them.

In this sample, this clonotype turned up once. The chain carries TRBV20-1 and TRBJ2-3; 13 bases are shared with TRBD2. The V and J ends lost 2 bases and 4 bases, in that order; junction bases with no gene match: 18. In germline, CDR1 is DFQATT, CDR2 SNEGSKA (reference sequence). The CDR3 has 20 residues. CDR3 coding DNA: TGCAGTGCTAGAATAAGGGGGACTAGCGGGAACCTCGGAGGCGCAGATACGCAGTATTTT. Translated: CSARIRGTSGNLGGADTQYF.